This is a list of T cell receptor beta chains from one sample in a study of T cell responses to AZD1222 COVID-19 vaccine. Assay: immunoSEQ multiplex PCR; the TCRdb copy retains only in-frame clones and omits some. The profile covers roughly 150,000 clones, with roughly 92% appearing a single time and approximately 1.3% taken by the ten largest. The sequencing here drew on peripheral blood, taken 28 days after the second AZD1222 dose. The receptors come from an adult who received the AZD1222 COVID-19 vaccine. CDR3s include the opening cysteine and the closing phenylalanine or tryptophan. Each record gives: J gene, clone size, D gene, V gene, CDR3 DNA, CDR3 protein. The D gene is left open where the match is weak. A clone size is listed for some rows: how often the clone was seen (once, few, many), or a class if it is expanded.

j_call: TRBJ1-4; clone_size: NA; d_call: TRBD1; v_call: TRBV4-1; cdr3_nt: TGCGCCAGCGGGACAGGGTATAATGAAAAACTGTTTTTT; cdr3_aa: CASGTGYNEKLFF
j_call: TRBJ1-5; clone_size: NA; d_call: NA; v_call: TRBV4-2; cdr3_nt: TGTGCCAGCAGCCAAGGAGATCTCACAAATCAGCCCCAGCATTTT; cdr3_aa: CASSQGDLTNQPQHF
j_call: TRBJ2-1; clone_size: NA; d_call: NA; v_call: TRBV11-2; cdr3_nt: TGTGCCAGCAGCTTAGATACAGGCAGCAATGAGCAGTTCTTC; cdr3_aa: CASSLDTGSNEQFF
j_call: TRBJ1-6; clone_size: NA; d_call: NA; v_call: TRBV5-1; cdr3_nt: TGCGCCAGCAGCTTGGGGGACACAAATTCACCCCTCCACTTT; cdr3_aa: CASSLGDTNSPLHF
j_call: TRBJ2-3; clone_size: NA; d_call: NA; v_call: TRBV15; cdr3_nt: TGTGCCACCAGCTGGGACCGGGACCCCGCCACAGATACGCAGTATTTT; cdr3_aa: CATSWDRDPATDTQYF
j_call: TRBJ2-1; clone_size: NA; d_call: NA; v_call: TRBV18; cdr3_nt: TGTGCCAGCTCACCAGACGTGATCTCCTACAATGAGCAGTTCTTC; cdr3_aa: CASSPDVISYNEQFF
j_call: TRBJ1-5; clone_size: NA; d_call: NA; v_call: TRBV27; cdr3_nt: TGTGCCAGCAGTTTATCGTCGGCAGGGCCCTCCAGCAATCAGCCCCAGCATTTT; cdr3_aa: CASSLSSAGPSSNQPQHF
j_call: TRBJ1-2; clone_size: NA; d_call: NA; v_call: TRBV28; cdr3_nt: TGTGCCAGCAGTATTAGCCCTGAGTACAGAAGCTACACCTTC; cdr3_aa: CASSISPEYRSYTF
j_call: TRBJ1-1; clone_size: NA; d_call: TRBD1; v_call: TRBV3-1/TRBV3-2; cdr3_nt: TGTGCCAGCAGCCCTTGGGACAGCCGGACTGAAGCTTTCTTT; cdr3_aa: CASSPWDSRTEAFF
j_call: TRBJ2-1; clone_size: NA; d_call: NA; v_call: TRBV6-5; cdr3_nt: TGTGCCAGCAGTTACAATTTTGAGGGGAATGAGCAGTTCTTC; cdr3_aa: CASSYNFEGNEQFF
j_call: TRBJ2-1; clone_size: NA; d_call: TRBD2; v_call: TRBV19; cdr3_nt: TGTGCCAGTAGTATAGCCAGACTAGCGGGAGGGCGGGATGAGCAGTTCTTC; cdr3_aa: CASSIARLAGGRDEQFF
j_call: TRBJ2-3; clone_size: NA; d_call: NA; v_call: TRBV28; cdr3_nt: TGTGCCAGCCGTGGACGGGGAGGTACGCAGTATTTT; cdr3_aa: CASRGRGGTQYF
j_call: TRBJ1-2; clone_size: NA; d_call: TRBD1; v_call: TRBV11-2; cdr3_nt: TGTGCCAGCAGCTTAGCCAGGGGGCATGGCTACACCTTC; cdr3_aa: CASSLARGHGYTF
j_call: TRBJ1-3; clone_size: NA; d_call: NA; v_call: TRBV25-1; cdr3_nt: TGTGCCAGCAGTGCTTCGGAAAACACCATATATTTT; cdr3_aa: CASSASENTIYF
j_call: TRBJ2-5; clone_size: NA; d_call: NA; v_call: TRBV5-1; cdr3_nt: TGCGCCAGCAGTTCGGACGGGCAAGAGACCCAGTACTTC; cdr3_aa: CASSSDGQETQYF
j_call: TRBJ2-5; clone_size: NA; d_call: TRBD1; v_call: TRBV5-4; cdr3_nt: TGTGCCAGCAGCCGGCCGGGACAGGGTATCCAAGAGACCCAGTACTTC; cdr3_aa: CASSRPGQGIQETQYF
j_call: TRBJ1-1; clone_size: NA; d_call: NA; v_call: TRBV5-8; cdr3_nt: TGTGCCAGCAGCGGAAGGATGAACACTGAAGCTTTCTTT; cdr3_aa: CASSGRMNTEAFF
j_call: TRBJ1-1; clone_size: NA; d_call: NA; v_call: TRBV19; cdr3_nt: TGTGCCAGTAGTATTCAAGGGAGTACTGAAGCTTTCTTT; cdr3_aa: CASSIQGSTEAFF
j_call: TRBJ2-3; clone_size: NA; d_call: NA; v_call: TRBV7-2; cdr3_nt: TGTGCCAGCAGCTTTTTCCAGGGTGGGCCAGATACGCAGTATTTT; cdr3_aa: CASSFFQGGPDTQYF
j_call: TRBJ1-1; clone_size: NA; d_call: NA; v_call: TRBV7-3; cdr3_nt: TGTGCCAGCAGCCCACAGGGTGGGTACACTGAAGCTTTCTTT; cdr3_aa: CASSPQGGYTEAFF
j_call: TRBJ1-5; clone_size: NA; d_call: NA; v_call: TRBV19; cdr3_nt: TGTGCCACCGACGGCAGACTTAGCAATCAGCCCCAGCATTTT; cdr3_aa: CATDGRLSNQPQHF
j_call: TRBJ1-1; clone_size: NA; d_call: NA; v_call: TRBV5-1; cdr3_nt: TGCGCCAGCAGCTCGCCTGTTCAGGGGATGAACACTGAAGCTTTCTTT; cdr3_aa: CASSSPVQGMNTEAFF
j_call: TRBJ1-2; clone_size: NA; d_call: TRBD1; v_call: TRBV3-1/TRBV3-2; cdr3_nt: TGTGCCAGCAGCCAAGTCTTCGGGACAGGGGGCTACACCTTC; cdr3_aa: CASSQVFGTGGYTF
j_call: TRBJ2-3; clone_size: NA; d_call: NA; v_call: TRBV9; cdr3_nt: TGTGCCAGCACCGGGGGTGGGGAGCTCGCAGATACGCAGTATTTT; cdr3_aa: CASTGGGELADTQYF
j_call: TRBJ2-3; clone_size: NA; d_call: NA; v_call: TRBV6-2/TRBV6-3; cdr3_nt: TGTGCCAGCAGTTCCAGGGGGGGCAGGACAGATACGCAGTATTTT; cdr3_aa: CASSSRGGRTDTQYF
j_call: TRBJ2-3; clone_size: NA; d_call: TRBD2; v_call: TRBV3-1/TRBV3-2; cdr3_nt: TGTGCCAGCAGCCACGTGGGGCGGGAGGGCCACCGGATTTCGTTCACAGATACGCAGTATTTT; cdr3_aa: CASSHVGREGHRISFTDTQYF
j_call: TRBJ2-2; clone_size: NA; d_call: NA; v_call: TRBV15; cdr3_nt: TGTGCCACCAGATTCCGTCATCGGGGAGGCCTTCCCGGGGAGCTGTTTTTT; cdr3_aa: CATRFRHRGGLPGELFF
j_call: TRBJ2-7; clone_size: NA; d_call: NA; v_call: TRBV27; cdr3_nt: TGTGCCAGCAGTTTACAAGGGACCCCCTACGAGCAGTACTTC; cdr3_aa: CASSLQGTPYEQYF
j_call: TRBJ1-1; clone_size: NA; d_call: TRBD1; v_call: TRBV6-2/TRBV6-3; cdr3_nt: TGTGCCAGCAGTTACTCCCTCGGGACAGGGCCAAGAGGAACTGAAGCTTTCTTT; cdr3_aa: CASSYSLGTGPRGTEAFF
j_call: TRBJ2-5; clone_size: NA; d_call: NA; v_call: TRBV28; cdr3_nt: TGTGCCAGCAGTTTAACGACGAGGGACGGTCAAGAGACCCAGTACTTC; cdr3_aa: CASSLTTRDGQETQYF
j_call: TRBJ2-5; clone_size: NA; d_call: TRBD1; v_call: TRBV9; cdr3_nt: TGTGCCAGCAGCTATAATATACAGGGGGCAGGGGAGACCCAGTACTTC; cdr3_aa: CASSYNIQGAGETQYF
j_call: TRBJ1-1; clone_size: NA; d_call: TRBD1; v_call: TRBV28; cdr3_nt: TGTGCCAGCTGCGGACAGGGGGCCAATGAAGCTTTCTTT; cdr3_aa: CASCGQGANEAFF
j_call: TRBJ1-5; clone_size: NA; d_call: NA; v_call: TRBV6-6; cdr3_nt: TGTGCCAGCAGTGACCTTAACAGGGTAAATCAGCCCCAGCATTTT; cdr3_aa: CASSDLNRVNQPQHF
j_call: TRBJ2-7; clone_size: NA; d_call: TRBD2; v_call: TRBV10-3; cdr3_nt: TGTGCCTCGGGGAGGGCCTTGGAGCAGTACTTC; cdr3_aa: CASGRALEQYF
j_call: TRBJ2-2; clone_size: NA; d_call: NA; v_call: TRBV27; cdr3_nt: TGTGCCAGCAGTTTCAGCGGGCCCTACACCGGGGAGCTGTTTTTT; cdr3_aa: CASSFSGPYTGELFF
j_call: TRBJ2-2; clone_size: NA; d_call: NA; v_call: TRBV28; cdr3_nt: TGTGCCAGCAGTTTCCGACGACAACCCGGGGAGCTGTTTTTT; cdr3_aa: CASSFRRQPGELFF
j_call: TRBJ2-3; clone_size: NA; d_call: NA; v_call: TRBV9; cdr3_nt: TGTGCCAGCAGCGAGGGGGATTCAGATACGCAGTATTTT; cdr3_aa: CASSEGDSDTQYF
j_call: TRBJ2-7; clone_size: NA; d_call: NA; v_call: TRBV2; cdr3_nt: TGTGCCAGCAGACCGGGACTCAGTTCCTACGAGCAGTACTTC; cdr3_aa: CASRPGLSSYEQYF
j_call: TRBJ2-1; clone_size: NA; d_call: TRBD1; v_call: TRBV5-6; cdr3_nt: TGTGCCAGCACCTCACAGGGGAAGAATGAGCAGTTCTTC; cdr3_aa: CASTSQGKNEQFF
j_call: TRBJ1-5; clone_size: once; d_call: TRBD1; v_call: TRBV6-5; cdr3_nt: TGTGCCAGCAGGCAAACAGGGGGCCGGGATCAGCCCCAGCATTTT; cdr3_aa: CASRQTGGRDQPQHF
j_call: TRBJ1-1; clone_size: NA; d_call: NA; v_call: TRBV2; cdr3_nt: TGTGCCAGCAGTACGGCCATGAACACTGAAGCTTTCTTT; cdr3_aa: CASSTAMNTEAFF
j_call: TRBJ2-7; clone_size: once; d_call: NA; v_call: TRBV28; cdr3_nt: TGTGCCAGCAGTTTATTCCCAGGGCAGAAAGGGGAGCAGTACTTC; cdr3_aa: CASSLFPGQKGEQYF
j_call: TRBJ1-5; clone_size: NA; d_call: TRBD1; v_call: TRBV19; cdr3_nt: TGTGCCAGTAGTGCCCGGGACAGGGGGCGCGGTCAGCCCCAGCATTTT; cdr3_aa: CASSARDRGRGQPQHF
j_call: TRBJ1-1; clone_size: NA; d_call: NA; v_call: TRBV7-2; cdr3_nt: TGTGCCAGCAGCTTATTCGGGGGCGACACTGAAGCTTTCTTT; cdr3_aa: CASSLFGGDTEAFF
j_call: TRBJ2-7; clone_size: NA; d_call: TRBD2; v_call: TRBV3-1/TRBV3-2; cdr3_nt: TGTGCCAGCAGCCGAGGACTAGCGGACACTTACGAGCAGTACTTC; cdr3_aa: CASSRGLADTYEQYF
j_call: TRBJ2-7; clone_size: NA; d_call: TRBD1; v_call: TRBV11-2; cdr3_nt: TGTGCCAGCAGCTTAGGGTGGCCGGGACAGGGGCGGTACGAGCAGTACTTC; cdr3_aa: CASSLGWPGQGRYEQYF
j_call: TRBJ1-2; clone_size: NA; d_call: NA; v_call: TRBV7-9; cdr3_nt: TGTGCCAGCAGCACAACGACTGAGTCGCTAGACTATGGCTACACCTTC; cdr3_aa: CASSTTTESLDYGYTF
j_call: TRBJ1-4; clone_size: once; d_call: NA; v_call: TRBV7-9; cdr3_nt: TGTGCCAGCAGCTTAGAGGGAGAAAAACTGTTTTTT; cdr3_aa: CASSLEGEKLFF
j_call: TRBJ1-1; clone_size: NA; d_call: TRBD1; v_call: TRBV9; cdr3_nt: TGTGCCAGCAGCGCCCCAGGGGGCCCCTCCGGGGCTTTCTTT; cdr3_aa: CASSAPGGPSGAFF
j_call: TRBJ2-7; clone_size: once; d_call: NA; v_call: TRBV7-9; cdr3_nt: TGTGCCAGCAGCCACCTGCCTCGGGACATCTATACCTACGAGCAGTACTTC; cdr3_aa: CASSHLPRDIYTYEQYF
j_call: TRBJ1-6; clone_size: NA; d_call: TRBD1; v_call: TRBV14; cdr3_nt: TGTGCCAGCAGCACCGACAGGGCCTATAATTCACCCCTCCACTTT; cdr3_aa: CASSTDRAYNSPLHF
j_call: TRBJ2-7; clone_size: NA; d_call: TRBD2; v_call: TRBV4-1; cdr3_nt: TGCGCCAGCAGCCAAGAGCGGGGGATCTCCTACGAGCAGTACTTC; cdr3_aa: CASSQERGISYEQYF
j_call: TRBJ2-3; clone_size: NA; d_call: NA; v_call: TRBV6-6; cdr3_nt: TGTGCCAGCAGTTACCGACTAGCAGATACGCAGTATTTT; cdr3_aa: CASSYRLADTQYF
j_call: TRBJ2-7; clone_size: NA; d_call: TRBD1; v_call: TRBV11-1; cdr3_nt: TGTGCCAGCAGCGTAGACGGGACAGGGACCTACGAGCAGTACTTC; cdr3_aa: CASSVDGTGTYEQYF
j_call: TRBJ1-2; clone_size: NA; d_call: TRBD1; v_call: TRBV18; cdr3_nt: TGTGCCAGCTCACCGCGGACAGGGGTCTATGGCTACACCTTC; cdr3_aa: CASSPRTGVYGYTF
j_call: TRBJ2-1; clone_size: NA; d_call: NA; v_call: TRBV4-2; cdr3_nt: TGTGCCAGCAGCCAAGGAACTAGAACCTCCTACAATGAGCAGTTCTTC; cdr3_aa: CASSQGTRTSYNEQFF